This TCR beta chain was sequenced during a study of T cell responses to AZD1222 COVID-19 vaccine (dated by TCRdb to about 2021). With regard to the full study: AZD1222 recipients given second doses at about 4 weeks or at about 12 weeks were pooled, since spike-specific TCR depth and breadth were not found to differ between the two schedules. TCR sequencing was performed for fewer than 250 trial participants, of whom approximately 200 were given two doses of AZD1222 and about 25 were given two doses of MenACWY control vaccine. Trial participants were enrolled by age into 18-55, 56-69 and 70-plus year subgroups, with roughly 150, 30 and 60 TCR-sequenced participants respectively. The full study reports these points: Conclusions about previously exposed vaccinees are limited, since just a handful of AZD1222 recipients were seropositive for SARS-CoV-2 at baseline. Nearly half of unique spike-specific TCRs reportedly recognized epitopes outside regions mutated in the B.1.351 and B.1.1.7 variants. In the small 56-69-year group, the increase in depth fell short of significance, most likely because of low power. Most participants were white British and females outnumbered males, and the authors suggested that clonal diversity may have been underestimated. Because no day 14 peak-response samples were available, repertoires were characterized only after the peak T cell response. CD4 TCRs associated with the vaccine covered the entire spike protein, and the dominant responses were in regions 160-218 and 743-854. After two AZD1222 doses, both the breadth and the depth of spike-specific TCRs were significantly higher than at day 0 and than in MenACWY recipients.

The sample's time point label, in plain terms: baseline before first vaccination. Samples from vaccinated people were obtained from the UK trials COV001 and COV002, which included a single-blind randomized controlled phase 2/3 trial of AZD1222 (ChAdOx1 nCoV-19) in healthy adults. For TCRbeta chain sequencing, PBMC samples were collected from trial participants at day 0 and at day 28 after the second dose. The CDR3 regions of human TCRbeta chains were analyzed by immunosequencing. The authors' pipeline ran thus. Repertoire TCRs were checked for matches against a reference library of SARS-CoV-2-specific TCRs that had been generated using the MIRA antigen-specificity platform. Breadth was defined as the fraction of unique TCRs that were SARS-CoV-2-associated, and depth was defined as the fraction of total T cells that were SARS-CoV-2-associated. Each spike-specific TCR was assigned to its reactive spike region and to a CD4 or CD8 class using the MIRA data. Log10-transformed breadth and depth values were compared by one-way ANOVA with Sidak's multiple comparisons tests. TCRdb holds this immuneACCESS table with in-frame rearrangements only. Some clones are missing; in checked studies, unresolved V genes explain under half, and the rest has no known cause. V, J and clone size derive from that table, while D and trimming were established from the DNA sequence. A total of approximately 170,000 clones appear in this sample, 80% to 95% of them only once. Of the sample, around 4.4% falls within the top ten clones.

The trim is 1 base for V and 8 bases for J, with a gap of 8 bases between the germline ends. There are 13 amino acids in the CDR3, from cysteine to phenylalanine inclusive. CDR3 DNA only is kept here, 39 bases in frame from base 1. Looking up the germline V gene yields CDR1 KGHDR and CDR2 SFDVKD. About this clone: Its specific antigen is unknown. Base qualities are not at hand, and no much larger clone is one base apart.

The sequence is built from TRBV24-1 and TRBJ2-1; no D gene call is confident. This specimen was peripheral blood, taken on day 0 of AZD1222 vaccination. This TCR was recovered from an adult in good health. DNA sequence: TGTGCCACCAGTGATTTCGGGCACGATGAGCAGTTCTTC. Its protein is CATSDFGHDEQFF.